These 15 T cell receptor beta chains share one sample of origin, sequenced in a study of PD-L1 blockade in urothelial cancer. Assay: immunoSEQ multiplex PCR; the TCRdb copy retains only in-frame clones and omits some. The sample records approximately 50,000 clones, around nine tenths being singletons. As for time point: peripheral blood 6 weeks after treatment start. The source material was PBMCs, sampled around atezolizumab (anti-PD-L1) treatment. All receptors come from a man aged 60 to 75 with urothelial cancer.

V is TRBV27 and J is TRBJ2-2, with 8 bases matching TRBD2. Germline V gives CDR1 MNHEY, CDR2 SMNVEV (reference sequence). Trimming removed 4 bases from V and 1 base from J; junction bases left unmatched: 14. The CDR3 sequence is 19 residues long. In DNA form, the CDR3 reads TGTGCCAGCAGTTACGGGGGGGCAACTCTTTCTCGGAACACCGGGGAGCTGTTTTTT. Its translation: CASSYGGATLSRNTGELFF.

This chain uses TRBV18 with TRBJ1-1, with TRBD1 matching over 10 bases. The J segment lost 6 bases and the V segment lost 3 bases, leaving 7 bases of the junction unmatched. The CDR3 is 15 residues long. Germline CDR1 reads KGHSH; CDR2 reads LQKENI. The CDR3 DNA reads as TGTGCCAGCTCACCCCAAACGGGACAGGGGTCTGAAGCTTTCTTT. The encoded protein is CASSPQTGQGSEAFF.

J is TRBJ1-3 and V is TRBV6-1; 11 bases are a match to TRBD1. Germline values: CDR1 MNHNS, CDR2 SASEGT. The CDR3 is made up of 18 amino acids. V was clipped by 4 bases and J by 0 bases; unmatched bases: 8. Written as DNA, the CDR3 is TGTGCCAGCAGTGCATATGGCGGACAGGGGGCCTCTGGAAACACCATATATTTT. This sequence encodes CASSAYGGQGASGNTIYF.

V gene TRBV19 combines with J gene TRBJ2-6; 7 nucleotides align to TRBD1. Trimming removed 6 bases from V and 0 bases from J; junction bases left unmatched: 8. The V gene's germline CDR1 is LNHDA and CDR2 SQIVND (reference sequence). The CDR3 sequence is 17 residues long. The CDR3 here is CASRSGTAISGANVLTF. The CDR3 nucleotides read TGTGCCAGTAGATCCGGGACAGCCATCTCTGGGGCCAACGTCCTGACTTTC.

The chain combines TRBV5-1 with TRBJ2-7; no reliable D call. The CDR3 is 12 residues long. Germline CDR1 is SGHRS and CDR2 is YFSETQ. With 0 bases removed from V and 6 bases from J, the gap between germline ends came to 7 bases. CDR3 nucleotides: TGCGCCAGCAGCTTGGCCTTCCGCGAGCAGTACTTC. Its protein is CASSLAFREQYF.

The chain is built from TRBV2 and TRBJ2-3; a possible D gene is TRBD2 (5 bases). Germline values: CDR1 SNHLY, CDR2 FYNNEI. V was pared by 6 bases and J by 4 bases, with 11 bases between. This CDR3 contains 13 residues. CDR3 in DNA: TGTGCCAGCAGACGGGATCAAGCAGATACGCAGTATTTT. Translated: CASRRDQADTQYF.

The CDR3: CASSLGIARGGANTGELFF. The CDR3 coding sequence is TGTGCCAGCAGCTTAGGAATCGCTCGGGGGGGCGCGAACACCGGGGAGCTGTTTTTT. V gene TRBV7-7 combines with J gene TRBJ2-2; 8 bases are shared with TRBD2. Germline V gene lookup returns CDR1 SSHAT and CDR2 FNYEAQ (reference sequence). The ends lost 1 base at V and 0 bases at J; junction bases unmatched: 10. CDR3 length: 19 residues.

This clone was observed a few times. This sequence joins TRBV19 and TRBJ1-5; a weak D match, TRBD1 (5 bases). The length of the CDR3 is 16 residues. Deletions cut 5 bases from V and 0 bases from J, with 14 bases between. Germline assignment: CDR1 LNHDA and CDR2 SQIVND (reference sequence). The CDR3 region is CASSPGRGYSNQPQHF. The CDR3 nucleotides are TGTGCCAGTAGTCCCGGCCGGGGGTATAGCAATCAGCCCCAGCATTTT.

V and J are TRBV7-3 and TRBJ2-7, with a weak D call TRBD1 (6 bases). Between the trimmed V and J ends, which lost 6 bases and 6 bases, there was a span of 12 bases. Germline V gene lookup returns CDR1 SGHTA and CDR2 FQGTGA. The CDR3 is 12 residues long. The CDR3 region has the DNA TGTGCCAGCAGTCCACAGGGCGGCGAGCAGTACTTC. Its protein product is CASSPQGGEQYF.

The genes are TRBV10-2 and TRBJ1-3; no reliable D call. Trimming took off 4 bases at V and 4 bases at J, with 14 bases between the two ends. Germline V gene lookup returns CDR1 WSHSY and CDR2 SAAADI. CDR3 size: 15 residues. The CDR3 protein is CASSVRQAPGNTIYF. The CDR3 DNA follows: TGCGCCAGCAGTGTTCGTCAGGCTCCGGGAAACACCATATATTTT.

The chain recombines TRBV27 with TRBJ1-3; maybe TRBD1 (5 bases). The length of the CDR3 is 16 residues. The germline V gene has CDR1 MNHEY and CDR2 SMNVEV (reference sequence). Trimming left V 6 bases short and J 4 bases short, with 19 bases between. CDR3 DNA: TGTGCCAGCAGACCCGCACAGGCGGCGGGGGGAAACACCATATATTTT. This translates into CASRPAQAAGGNTIYF.

This chain's CDR3 is CASSWYRGDTGELFF. In DNA, the CDR3 is TGTGCCAGCAGTTGGTACAGGGGGGACACCGGGGAGCTGTTTTTT. The rearrangement uses TRBV28 and TRBJ2-2, with 8 bases fitting TRBD1. Germline CDR1 and CDR2: MDHEN and SYDVKM. J was trimmed by 3 bases and V by 4 bases; bases with no gene match: 4. The CDR3 contains 15 residues.

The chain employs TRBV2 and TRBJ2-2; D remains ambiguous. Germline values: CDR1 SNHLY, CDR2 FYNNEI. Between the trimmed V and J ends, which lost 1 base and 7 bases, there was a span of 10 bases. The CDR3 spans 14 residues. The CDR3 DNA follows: TGTGCCAGCAGTGAAGGAGGTTCTCTCGGGGAGCTGTTTTTT. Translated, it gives CASSEGGSLGELFF.

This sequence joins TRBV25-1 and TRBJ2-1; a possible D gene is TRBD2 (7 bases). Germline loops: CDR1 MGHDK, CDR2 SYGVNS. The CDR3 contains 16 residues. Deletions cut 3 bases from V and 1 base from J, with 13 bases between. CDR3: CASSEGGARSYNEQFF. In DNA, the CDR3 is TGTGCCAGCAGTGAGGGGGGGGCAAGGTCCTACAATGAGCAGTTCTTC.

CDR3 bases: TGTGCCAGCGAGGGCCCCGGGACTATTAATTTAGAGACCCAGTACTTC. It yields the protein CASEGPGTINLETQYF. The rearrangement links TRBV2 to TRBJ2-5; 7 bases are shared with TRBD2. The CDR3 extends over 16 amino acids. The germline gives CDR1 SNHLY, CDR2 FYNNEI. V shed 8 bases and J 4 bases; nucleotides not matched to a gene: 16.